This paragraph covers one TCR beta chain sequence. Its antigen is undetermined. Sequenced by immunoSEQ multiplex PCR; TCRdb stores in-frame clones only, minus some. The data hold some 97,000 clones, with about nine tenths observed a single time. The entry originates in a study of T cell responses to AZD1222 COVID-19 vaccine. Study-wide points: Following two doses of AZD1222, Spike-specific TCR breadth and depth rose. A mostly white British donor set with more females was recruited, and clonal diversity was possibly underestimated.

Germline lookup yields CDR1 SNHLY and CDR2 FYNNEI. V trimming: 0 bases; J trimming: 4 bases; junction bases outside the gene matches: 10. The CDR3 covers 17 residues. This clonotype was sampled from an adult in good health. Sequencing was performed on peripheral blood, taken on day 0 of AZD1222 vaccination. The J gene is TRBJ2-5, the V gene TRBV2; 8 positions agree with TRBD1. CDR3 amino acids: CASSEALAGGTAETQYF. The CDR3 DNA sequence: TGTGCCAGCAGTGAAGCGCTTGCAGGGGGCACGGCAGAGACCCAGTACTTC. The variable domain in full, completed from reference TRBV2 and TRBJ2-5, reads EPEVTQTPSHQVTQMGQEVILRCVPISNHLYFYWYRQILGQKVEFLVSFYNNEISEKSEIFDDQFSVERPDGSNFTLKIRSTKLEDSAMYFCASSEALAGGTAETQYFGPGTRLLVL.